This passage covers 27 T cell receptor beta chains from one sample sequenced in a study of T cell responses to AZD1222 COVID-19 vaccine. Clones were read by immunoSEQ multiplex PCR, and TCRdb kept only the in-frame ones, dropping some. Among some 140,000 clones, roughly 90% were seen once, and the ten largest hold about 6%. Sequences were derived from peripheral blood, sampled on day 0 of AZD1222 vaccination. The source is an adult in good health.

The chain combines TRBV6-5 with TRBJ1-1; unclear D gene. From germline, CDR1 is MNHEY and CDR2 SVGAGI. The CDR3 spans 13 residues. V was clipped by 5 bases and J by 1 base, with 8 bases between them. The CDR3 reads CASSSPANTEAFF. The CDR3, as DNA: TGTGCCAGCAGTAGTCCAGCGAACACTGAAGCTTTCTTT.

This clone was counted between two and nine times. The rearrangement uses TRBV29-1 and TRBJ1-2; D unresolved. The germline V gene encodes CDR1 SQVTM and CDR2 ANQGSEA. This CDR3 contains 13 residues. V lost 4 bases and J lost 8, with 17 bases in between. The CDR3 DNA reads as TGCAGCGTTGGCAACCCAAACTTAGACGGCTACACCTTC. This codes for CSVGNPNLDGYTF.

The V call is TRBV9, the J call TRBJ1-6; 7 nucleotides align to TRBD1. Trimming took 3 bases from V and 7 from J; bases not matched to a gene: 4. Germline V gives CDR1 SGDLS, CDR2 YYNGEE. This CDR3 contains 14 residues. CDR3 bases: TGTGCCAGCAGCGAGCAACAGGGGAATTCACCCCTCCACTTT. It yields the protein CASSEQQGNSPLHF. Drawing the rest from reference TRBV9 and TRBJ1-6, the complete variable domain is DSGVTQTPKHLITATGQRVTLRCSPRSGDLSVYWYQQSLDQGLQFLIQYYNGEERAKGNILERFSAQQFPDLHSELNLSSLELGDSALYFCASSEQQGNSPLHFGNGTRLTVT.

The chain joins TRBV3-1 (or the pseudogene TRBV3-2) to TRBJ1-6; tentatively, D is TRBD1 (6 bases). The germline V gene encodes CDR1 LGHDT and CDR2 YNNKEL (reference sequence). CDR3 length: 14 amino acids. V was clipped by 4 bases and J by 9 bases, with 13 bases between them. The CDR3 here is CASSPGGQGSPLHF. CDR3 DNA sequence: TGTGCCAGCAGCCCCGGGGGGCAGGGTTCACCCCTCCACTTT.

A single count supports this clone. V usage is TRBV9 and J usage is TRBJ1-1; 8 nucleotides line up with TRBD1. Germline lookup yields CDR1 SGDLS and CDR2 YYNGEE. CDR3 length: 14 amino acids. The ends lost 3 bases at V and 5 bases at J; junction bases unmatched: 6. This chain's CDR3 is CASSARQGSTEAFF. The CDR3, as DNA: TGTGCCAGCAGCGCTCGACAGGGGAGTACTGAAGCTTTCTTT.

The chain recombines TRBV27 with TRBJ1-2; 7 positions agree with TRBD1. CDR3 length: 14 amino acids. Germline assignment: CDR1 MNHEY and CDR2 SMNVEV (reference sequence). V lost 8 bases to trimming and J lost 5 bases; unmatched junction nucleotides: 11. Here the CDR3 reads CASGYGTARYGYTF. As DNA, the CDR3 is TGTGCCAGCGGGTACGGGACAGCTCGTTATGGCTACACCTTC.

The sample holds one count of this clone. This sequence joins TRBV6-5 and TRBJ1-6; D perhaps matches TRBD1 (5 bases). The ends were cut back, 11 bases at V and 6 bases at J, with 11 bases in the middle. Germline values: CDR1 MNHEY, CDR2 SVGAGI. CDR3 length equals 12 residues. The CDR3 here is CAGGTGNSPLHF. The CDR3 DNA follows: TGTGCCGGGGGGACGGGTAATTCACCCCTCCACTTT.

This clone was recorded only once. The rearrangement uses TRBV29-1 and TRBJ1-2; D may be TRBD1 (5 bases). The CDR3 has 15 residues. Germline assignment: CDR1 SQVTM and CDR2 ANQGSEA. With 4 bases removed from V and 1 base from J, the gap between germline ends came to 16 bases. The CDR3 DNA follows: TGCAGCGTTGCCCTAAAACGGGGGGGTAACTATGGCTACACCTTC. Translating gives CSVALKRGGNYGYTF.

This rearrangement joins TRBV27 to TRBJ1-1; D uncertain. The germline gives CDR1 MNHEY, CDR2 SMNVEV (reference sequence). This CDR3 comprises 15 residues. V lost 5 bases to trimming and J lost 4 bases, with 17 bases between them. CDR3 amino acids: CASSPGVGIGTEAFF. The CDR3 DNA sequence: TGTGCCAGCAGTCCTGGGGTAGGGATAGGCACTGAAGCTTTCTTT.

The CDR3, as DNA: TGTGCCAGTAAGCGGGACTCATATTACAATGAGCAGTTCTTC. This translates into CASKRDSYYNEQFF. The genes are TRBV19 and TRBJ2-1, with 7 bases aligning to TRBD2. CDR1 LNHDA and CDR2 SQIVND come from the germline V gene (reference sequence). The CDR3 is made up of 14 amino acids. The V gene end was trimmed by 7 bases and the J gene end by 4 bases; junction bases not matched to a gene: 7.

The rearrangement uses TRBV5-6 and TRBJ1-2; D remains ambiguous. Germline lookup yields CDR1 SGHDT and CDR2 YYEEEE. V was cut by 4 bases and J by 1 base, with 14 bases left in between. This CDR3 has 15 amino acids. CDR3 sequence reads: CASSPFRPGNYGYTF. DNA for the CDR3: TGTGCCAGCAGCCCCTTCCGACCCGGTAACTATGGCTACACCTTC.

The V call is TRBV6-5, the J call TRBJ2-7; D is uncertain. V gave up 5 bases and J gave up 5 bases, with 10 bases separating them. In germline, CDR1 is MNHEY, CDR2 SVGAGI. The length of the CDR3 is 12 residues. The CDR3 reads CASSRAFHEQYF. The DNA for the CDR3 is TGTGCCAGCAGTAGGGCATTCCACGAGCAGTACTTC.

About this clone itself: The sample holds other DNA sequences that translate to the same CDR3. J is TRBJ1-3 and V is TRBV9; D remains ambiguous. Germline V gene lookup returns CDR1 SGDLS and CDR2 YYNGEE. V was shortened by 0 bases and J by 0 bases, with 7 bases between the two germline ends. CDR3 length: 15 residues. This chain's CDR3 is CASSVAGSSGNTIYF. The CDR3 bases are TGTGCCAGCAGCGTAGCCGGGAGCTCTGGAAACACCATATATTTT.

The genes are TRBV7-9 and TRBJ2-2; a weak D match, TRBD2 (5 bases). The germline V gene has CDR1 SEHNR and CDR2 FQNEAQ (reference sequence). There are 15 residues in the CDR3. V was pared by 6 bases and J by 6 bases, with 17 bases between. The CDR3 region is CASRRPGLSAGELFF. CDR3 nucleotides: TGTGCCAGCAGGCGACCGGGATTAAGCGCCGGGGAGCTGTTTTTT.

J is TRBJ2-7 and V is TRBV27; no firm D call. The CDR3 extends over 14 amino acids. The V end was cut by 4 bases, the J end by 0 bases, with 10 bases between. Germline assignment: CDR1 MNHEY and CDR2 SMNVEV (reference sequence). The CDR3 DNA reads TGTGCCAGCAGTTCCGGATGGCCCTCCTACGAGCAGTACTTC. This gives the protein CASSSGWPSYEQYF.

The chain combines TRBV5-1 with TRBJ2-2; possibly TRBD1 for D (7 bases). Between the trimmed V and J ends, which lost 2 bases and 11 bases, there was a span of 31 bases. Germline CDR1 and CDR2: SGHRS and YFSETQ. The CDR3 is 19 residues long. The CDR3, as DNA: TGCGCCAGCAGCTTATCTGCGGGACAGTTGATACGACCTGGTCGAGAGCTGTTTTTT. It yields the protein CASSLSAGQLIRPGRELFF.

The gene calls are TRBV7-9 and TRBJ2-3, with 9 bases lining up with TRBD1. J gave up 5 bases and V 6 bases, and 6 bases lay outside the gene matches. The V gene's germline CDR1 is SEHNR and CDR2 FQNEAQ (reference sequence). This CDR3 has 14 amino acids. DNA of the CDR3: TGTGCCAGCAGATCCGACAGGGGGATAGATACGCAGTATTTT. Amino acid sequence: CASRSDRGIDTQYF.

The genes are TRBV9 and TRBJ1-4; possibly TRBD1 for D (5 bases). Germline CDR1 SGDLS, CDR2 YYNGEE. The CDR3 spans 15 residues. Trimming pared 3 bases from V and 7 bases from J, leaving 16 bases between. The CDR3 DNA reads TGTGCCAGCAGCGGATCCGGGACTGGGGGTGAAAAACTGTTTTTT. Protein product: CASSGSGTGGEKLFF.

This clone was seen a single time. The chain couples TRBV5-1 to TRBJ1-5; 7 bases match TRBD1. This CDR3 comprises 15 residues. V gave up 4 bases and J gave up 1 base; unmatched junction bases: 5. Germline loops: CDR1 SGHRS, CDR2 YFSETQ. The CDR3 DNA reads TGCGCCAGCAGCCCAGGGGGACTAAGCAATCAGCCCCAGCATTTT. This gives the protein CASSPGGLSNQPQHF.

This clone occurred once. The V gene is TRBV11-2, the J gene TRBJ1-1; 7 bases are shared with TRBD1. Trimming took 5 bases from V and 4 from J; bases not matched to a gene: 13. Per germline, CDR1 SGHAT and CDR2 FQNNGV. The CDR3 runs 16 residues. The chain's CDR3 is CASSPSWVRGSTEAFF. The CDR3 region has the DNA TGTGCCAGCAGCCCTAGCTGGGTCAGGGGGTCCACTGAAGCTTTCTTT.

V is TRBV7-8 and J is TRBJ1-1, with D tentatively TRBD1 (5 bases). The V gene's germline CDR1 is SGHVS and CDR2 FQNEAQ. This CDR3 is 17 amino acids long. Trimming removed 2 bases at V and 5 bases at J, with 21 bases between. CDR3 in amino acids: CASSLRPRADIRTEAFF. The CDR3 bases are TGTGCCAGCAGCTTAAGGCCCAGGGCTGACATACGGACTGAAGCTTTCTTT. The variable domain in full, completed from reference TRBV7-8 and TRBJ1-1, reads GAGVSQSPRYKVAKRGQDVALRCDPISGHVSLFWYQQALGQGPEFLTYFQNEAQLDKSGLPSDRFFAERPEGSVSTLKIQRTQQEDSAVYLCASSLRPRADIRTEAFFGQGTRLTVV.

This clone was seen a few times. The rearrangement joins TRBV28 to TRBJ1-6; D unclear. This CDR3 region has 15 residues. V was shortened by 7 bases and J by 5 bases, with 15 bases between the two germline ends. Per germline, CDR1 MDHEN and CDR2 SYDVKM. The CDR3 DNA follows: TGTGCCAGCAAGTCAGGCGTCCAAAATAATTCACCCCTCCACTTT. Translation gives CASKSGVQNNSPLHF.

The chain couples TRBV15 to TRBJ2-7; TRBD1 matches 9 bases. Trimming removed 3 bases from V and 4 bases from J; junction bases left unmatched: 4. The CDR3 is 14 residues long. The germline V gene encodes CDR1 LNHNV and CDR2 YYDKDF (reference sequence). As DNA, the CDR3 is TGTGCCACCAGCAGGGCCGGACAGGGGTACGAGCAGTACTTC. This sequence encodes CATSRAGQGYEQYF.

This clone turned up a few times. The V call is TRBV5-3, the J call TRBJ2-1, with a weak D call TRBD1 (6 bases). TRBV5-3 is known as an ORF, though its function is uncertain. The CDR3 loop spans 15 amino acids. The ends were cut back, 3 bases at V and 3 bases at J, with 13 bases in the middle. The CDR3 reads CARSYPRGDYNEQFF. The CDR3, as DNA: TGTGCCAGAAGCTATCCCAGGGGTGACTACAATGAGCAGTTCTTC.

A note on this clone: One end of the junction is discordant with germline, which a read error may explain. J is TRBJ2-1 and V is TRBV7-7; the match to TRBD2 covers 11 bases. The CDR3 runs to 17 residues. Germline loops: CDR1 SSHAT, CDR2 FNYEAQ (reference sequence). The CDR3 DNA reads TGTGCTAGCAGCTTAACTAGCGGGAGAGGCTCCTACAATGAGCAGTTCTTC. Its translation: CASSLTSGRGSYNEQFF.

This chain uses TRBV10-3 with TRBJ1-2; no clear D. Trimming took off 11 bases at V and 4 bases at J, with 17 bases between the two ends. In germline, CDR1 is ENHRY, CDR2 SYGVKD. This CDR3 comprises 13 residues. Written as DNA, the CDR3 is TGTGCCGCCACCCCGGGGAAGGGCTATGGCTACACCTTC. It codes for CAATPGKGYGYTF.

V usage is TRBV30 and J usage is TRBJ1-1, with D perhaps matching TRBD1 (5 bases). CDR1 and CDR2 from the germline V gene are GTSNPN and SVGIG (reference sequence). Trimming stripped 4 bases from V and 9 bases from J, with 12 bases between. The length of the CDR3 is 11 residues. The CDR3 loop reads CAWIVAGQAFF. The DNA of the CDR3 is TGTGCCTGGATTGTGGCAGGGCAAGCTTTCTTT.